This T cell receptor beta chain was sequenced in a study of Ad26.COV2.S vaccination and SARS-CoV-2 variants. Study background: Intramuscularly, Ad26.COV2.S was given either once or twice, 56 days apart. Study-wide results and limits: Following vaccination, spike-specific CD8+ and CD4+ T cell responses reportedly exhibited substantial breadth. Similar non-spike TCR breadth was seen in vaccine and placebo recipients.

The CDR3 covers 13 residues. Germline V gene sequence: CDR1 SGHNT, CDR2 YENEEA. V dropped 4 bases and J dropped 9 bases, with 13 bases sitting between them. Generated by immunoSEQ multiplex PCR, the TCRdb table keeps only in-frame clones and is missing some. The sample has about 680,000 clones; 89% are singletons. The treatment denotes: roughly 18 received Ad26.COV2.S at low or high dose, single or two shots; several received placebo; per-sample allocation not given. Specimens were obtained on day 63 following the first vaccine or placebo injection. Notes on this clone: The antigen is undetermined.

This sequence originates from a person between 18 and 60 years old who received the Ad26.COV2.S COVID-19 vaccine or a placebo. The V and J genes are TRBV11-3 and TRBJ2-1; D remains unclear. This material consisted of peripheral blood, taken in a trial of Ad26.COV2.S vaccine versus placebo. In nucleotides, the CDR3 is TGTGCCAGCAGCTCCCCTGCCCGTAGTGAGCAGTTCTTC. It is translated as CASSSPARSEQFF.